The clone carrying this T cell receptor beta chain turned up a few times. Its antigen is currently unknown. Only in-frame clones appear in the TCRdb table, and some are missing; sequencing was by immunoSEQ multiplex PCR. The data contain some 48,000 clones, 80% to 90% of them singletons. These data belong to a study of T cell responses to AZD1222 COVID-19 vaccine. The study, taken as a whole, reports: All repertoire sampling was performed exclusively after the peak T cell response. At study baseline, merely six AZD1222 recipients were seropositive.

This receptor was obtained from an adult who received the AZD1222 COVID-19 vaccine. The sample in question was peripheral blood, obtained 28 days after the second AZD1222 dose.

The CDR3: CASRRVYNEQFF. For the CDR3, the DNA is TGTGCCAGCCGCAGGGTCTACAATGAGCAGTTCTTC. V is TRBV28 and J is TRBJ2-1; possibly TRBD1 for D (5 bases). The germline V gene has CDR1 MDHEN and CDR2 SYDVKM. The CDR3 is 12 residues long. V gave up 8 bases and J gave up 3 bases, with 8 bases separating them. The variable domain in full, with the rest retrieved from reference TRBV28 and TRBJ2-1, is DVKVTQSSRYLVKRTGEKVFLECVQDMDHENMFWYRQDPGLGLRLIYFSYDVKMKEKGDIPEGYSVSREKKERFSLILESASTNQTSMYLCASRRVYNEQFFGPGTRLTVL.